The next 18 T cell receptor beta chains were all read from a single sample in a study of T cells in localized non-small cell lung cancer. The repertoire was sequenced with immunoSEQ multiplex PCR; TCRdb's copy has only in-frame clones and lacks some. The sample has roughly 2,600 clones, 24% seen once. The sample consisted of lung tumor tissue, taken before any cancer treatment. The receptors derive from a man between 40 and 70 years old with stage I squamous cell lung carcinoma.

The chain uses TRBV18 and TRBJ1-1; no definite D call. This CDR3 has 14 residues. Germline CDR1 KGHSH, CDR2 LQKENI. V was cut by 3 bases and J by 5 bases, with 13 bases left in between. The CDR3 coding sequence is TGTGCCAGCTCACCGTCGGAGATCTGGACTGAAGCTTTCTTT. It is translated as CASSPSEIWTEAFF.

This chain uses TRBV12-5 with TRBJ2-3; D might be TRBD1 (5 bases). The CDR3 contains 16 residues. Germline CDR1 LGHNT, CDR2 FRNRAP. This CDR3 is CASPQLGAIGTDTQYF. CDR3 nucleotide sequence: TGTGCCAGCCCCCAGCTAGGGGCGATAGGCACAGATACGCAGTATTTT.

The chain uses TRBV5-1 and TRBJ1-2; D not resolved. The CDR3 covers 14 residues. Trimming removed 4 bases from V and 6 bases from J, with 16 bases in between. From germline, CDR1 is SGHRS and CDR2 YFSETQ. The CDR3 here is CASSPQMEVDGYTF. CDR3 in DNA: TGCGCCAGCAGCCCCCAGATGGAGGTGGATGGCTACACCTTC. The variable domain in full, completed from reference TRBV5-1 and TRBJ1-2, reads KAGVTQTPRYLIKTRGQQVTLSCSPISGHRSVSWYQQTPGQGLQFLFEYFSETQRNKGNFPGRFSGRQFSNSRSEMNVSTLELGDSALYLCASSPQMEVDGYTFGSGTRLTVV.

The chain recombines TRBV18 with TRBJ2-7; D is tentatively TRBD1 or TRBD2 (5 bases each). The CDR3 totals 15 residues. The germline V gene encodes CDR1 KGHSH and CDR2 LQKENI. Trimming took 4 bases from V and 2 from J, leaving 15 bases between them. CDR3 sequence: CASSHSGTDAYEQYF. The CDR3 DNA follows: TGTGCCAGCTCACATTCCGGGACGGATGCCTACGAGCAGTACTTC.

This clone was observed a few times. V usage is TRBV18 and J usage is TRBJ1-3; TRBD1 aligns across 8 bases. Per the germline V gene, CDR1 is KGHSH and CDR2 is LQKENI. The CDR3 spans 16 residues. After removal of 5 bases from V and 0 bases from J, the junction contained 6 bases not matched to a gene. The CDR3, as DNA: TGTGCCAGCTCAGGGACAGGAGGGAACTCTGGAAACACCATATATTTT. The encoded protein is CASSGTGGNSGNTIYF.

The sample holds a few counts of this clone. CDR3 coding DNA: TGTGCCAGCAGTTTAGGCGGGACAGGTAACTACGAGCAGTACTTC. As protein: CASSLGGTGNYEQYF. The chain combines TRBV28 with TRBJ2-7, with TRBD1 identical over 8 bases. This CDR3 has 15 residues. Germline values: CDR1 MDHEN, CDR2 SYDVKM. Trimming took 2 bases from V and 3 from J; bases not matched to a gene: 6.

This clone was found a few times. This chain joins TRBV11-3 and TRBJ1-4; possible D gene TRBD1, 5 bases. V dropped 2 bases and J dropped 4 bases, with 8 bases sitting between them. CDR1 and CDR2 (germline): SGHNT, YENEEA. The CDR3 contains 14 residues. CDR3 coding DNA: TGTGCCAGCAGCTTACTCCAGGGTAATGAAAAACTGTTTTTT. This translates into CASSLLQGNEKLFF.

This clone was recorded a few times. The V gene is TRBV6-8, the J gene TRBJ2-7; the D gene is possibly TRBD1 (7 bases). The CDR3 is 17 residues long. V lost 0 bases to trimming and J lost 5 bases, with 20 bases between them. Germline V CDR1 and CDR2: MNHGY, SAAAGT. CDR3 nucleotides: TGTGCCAGCAGTTACTCGATAAGCGCAGGGGGGACCCACGAGCAGTACTTC. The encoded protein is CASSYSISAGGTHEQYF.

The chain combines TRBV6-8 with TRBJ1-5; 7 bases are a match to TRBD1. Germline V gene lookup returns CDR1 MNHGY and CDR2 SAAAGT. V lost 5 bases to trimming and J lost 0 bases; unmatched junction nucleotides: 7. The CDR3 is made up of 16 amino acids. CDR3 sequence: CASSTRTGYSNQPQHF. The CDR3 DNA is TGTGCCAGCAGTACCCGGACAGGATATAGCAATCAGCCCCAGCATTTT.

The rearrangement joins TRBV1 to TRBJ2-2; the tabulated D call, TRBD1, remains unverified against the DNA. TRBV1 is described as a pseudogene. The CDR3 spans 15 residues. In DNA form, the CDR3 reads TGCGCCAGCAGCCAAGGGCCAGGGGCCACCGGGGAGCTGTTTTTT. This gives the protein CASSQGPGATGELFF.

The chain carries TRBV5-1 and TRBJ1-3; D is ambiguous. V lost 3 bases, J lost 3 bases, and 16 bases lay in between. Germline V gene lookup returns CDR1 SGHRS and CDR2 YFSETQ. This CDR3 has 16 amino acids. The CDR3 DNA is TGCGCCAGCAGCTGGAACCTTGAAAGGGATGGAAACACCATATATTTT. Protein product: CASSWNLERDGNTIYF.

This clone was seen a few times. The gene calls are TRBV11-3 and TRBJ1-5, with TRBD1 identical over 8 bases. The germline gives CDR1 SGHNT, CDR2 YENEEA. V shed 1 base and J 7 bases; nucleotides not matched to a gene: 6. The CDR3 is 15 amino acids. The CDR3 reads CASSLGQGAWQPQHF. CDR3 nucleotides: TGTGCCAGCAGCTTAGGTCAGGGGGCTTGGCAGCCCCAGCATTTT.

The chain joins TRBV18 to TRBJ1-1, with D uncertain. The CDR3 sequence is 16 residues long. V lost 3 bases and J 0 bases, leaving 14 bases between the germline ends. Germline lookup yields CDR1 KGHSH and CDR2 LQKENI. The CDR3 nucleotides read TGTGCCAGCTCACCCCGAATAACAGACATGAACACTGAAGCTTTCTTT. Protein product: CASSPRITDMNTEAFF.

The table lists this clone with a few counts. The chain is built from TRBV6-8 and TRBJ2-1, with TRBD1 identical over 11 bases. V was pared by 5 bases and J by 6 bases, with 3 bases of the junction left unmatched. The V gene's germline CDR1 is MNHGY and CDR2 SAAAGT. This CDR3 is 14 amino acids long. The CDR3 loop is CASSDGTGGNEQFF. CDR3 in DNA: TGTGCCAGCAGTGACGGGACAGGGGGCAATGAGCAGTTCTTC.

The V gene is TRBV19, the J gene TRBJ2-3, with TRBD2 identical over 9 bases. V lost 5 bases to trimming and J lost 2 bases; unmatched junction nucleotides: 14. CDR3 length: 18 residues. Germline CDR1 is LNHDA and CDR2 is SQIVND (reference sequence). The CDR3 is CASSPGTSTILNTDTQYF. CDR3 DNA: TGTGCCAGTAGTCCCGGGACTAGCACCATTCTAAACACAGATACGCAGTATTTT. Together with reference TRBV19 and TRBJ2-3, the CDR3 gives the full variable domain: DGGITQSPKYLFRKEGQNVTLSCEQNLNHDAMYWYRQDPGQGLRLIYYSQIVNDFQKGDIAEGYSVSREKKESFPLTVTSAQKNPTAFYLCASSPGTSTILNTDTQYFGPGTRLTVL.

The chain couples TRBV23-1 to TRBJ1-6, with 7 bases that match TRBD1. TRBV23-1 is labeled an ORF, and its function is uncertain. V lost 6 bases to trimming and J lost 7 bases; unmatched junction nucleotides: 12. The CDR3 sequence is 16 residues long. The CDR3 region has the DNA TGCGCCAGCAGCTGGACAGGAAACGAGCCCAATTCACCCCTCCACTTT. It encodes CASSWTGNEPNSPLHF.

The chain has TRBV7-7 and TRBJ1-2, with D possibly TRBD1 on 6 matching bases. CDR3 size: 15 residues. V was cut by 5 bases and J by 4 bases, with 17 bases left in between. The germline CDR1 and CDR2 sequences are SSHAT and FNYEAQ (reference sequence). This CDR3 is CASSVRTQGAYGYTF. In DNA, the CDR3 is TGTGCCAGCAGCGTCCGAACACAGGGAGCCTATGGCTACACCTTC.

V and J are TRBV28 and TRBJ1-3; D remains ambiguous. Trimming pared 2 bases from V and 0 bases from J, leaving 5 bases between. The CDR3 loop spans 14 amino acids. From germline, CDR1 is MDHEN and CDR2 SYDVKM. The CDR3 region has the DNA TGTGCCAGCAGTTTACCGTTCTCTGGAAACACCATATATTTT. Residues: CASSLPFSGNTIYF.